These 30 T cell receptor beta chains share one sample of origin, sequenced in a study of T-cell reconstitution after alpha-beta-depleted transplantation in children. Researchers prepared the TCRbeta library using unique molecular identifiers, the study reports. TCRdb itself ran the PCR reads through MiXCR, one entry per CDR3 protein. The sample holds about 600,000 distinct CDR3 sequences, 10% to 15% seen once. The sample in question was PBMCs, mostly from graft donor cells, obtained 360 days after TCRalphabeta/CD19-depleted stem cell transplant. The receptors originated from a male patient between 5 and 17 years old who had a stem cell transplant for acute myeloid leukemia, so the T cells may come from the graft donor.

This clonotype was seen a handful of times. CDR3 sequence reads: CAWSVLGQGTDTQYF. The CDR3 DNA reads TGTGCCTGGAGTGTACTCGGACAGGGGACAGATACGCAGTATTTT. The chain is built from TRBV30 and TRBJ2-3, with TRBD1 matching 9 bases. This CDR3 spans 15 amino acids. Losses at the gene ends were 0 bases for V and 3 bases for J; bases not matched to a gene: 4. Germline V gene sequence: CDR1 GTSNPN, CDR2 SVGIG (reference sequence).

The chain is built from TRBV12-3 or TRBV12-4 and TRBJ2-1; 9 bases are a match to TRBD2. Germline trimming cut 3 bases from V and 8 bases from J; bases unmatched to any gene: 11. CDR3 length: 16 residues. The CDR3 spells CASSLNQREALDEQFF. The CDR3 DNA reads as TGTGCCAGCAGTTTGAATCAGCGGGAGGCTCTGGATGAGCAGTTCTTC.

There are a few counts of this clonotype. V usage is TRBV20-1 and J usage is TRBJ2-7; D gene unclear. CDR1 is DFQATT and CDR2 is SNEGSKA in the germline V gene (reference sequence). The CDR3 totals 15 residues. The ends were cut back, 0 bases at V and 2 bases at J, with 14 bases in the middle. This chain's CDR3 is CSAREWALRAYEQYF. DNA for the CDR3: TGCAGTGCTAGAGAGTGGGCCCTTAGAGCCTACGAGCAGTACTTC.

The CDR3 protein is CASSQAGPRTDTQYF. The CDR3 coding sequence is TGTGCCAGCAGCCAAGCGGGGCCCCGCACAGATACGCAGTATTTT. This chain uses TRBV14 with TRBJ2-3; either TRBD1 or TRBD2 may supply D (5 bases each). CDR3 size: 15 residues. In germline, CDR1 is SGHDN, CDR2 FVKESK. V lost 1 base and J 1 base, leaving 9 bases between the germline ends. The full variable domain, rest sourced from reference TRBV14 and TRBJ2-3, is EAGVTQFPSHSVIEKGQTVTLRCDPISGHDNLYWYRRVMGKEIKFLLHFVKESKQDESGMPNNRFLAERTGGTYSTLKVQPAELEDSGVYFCASSQAGPRTDTQYFGPGTRLTVL.

This clonotype showed up just a few times. The chain combines TRBV11-1 with TRBJ2-1; 10 nucleotides align to TRBD2. Looked up from germline, CDR1 is SGHAT and CDR2 is FQDESV (reference sequence). This CDR3 has 19 amino acids. V gave up 5 bases and J gave up 6 bases; unmatched junction bases: 19. The CDR3 reads CASSPHPAGGPSSLNEQFF. CDR3 bases: TGTGCCAGCAGCCCACACCCAGCGGGAGGGCCTTCAAGTCTCAATGAGCAGTTCTTC.

CDR3 sequence: CASSPTTAYGYTF. DNA of the CDR3: TGTGCCAGCAGTCCTACGACAGCTTATGGCTACACCTTC. The rearrangement links TRBV27 to TRBJ1-2; a possible D gene is TRBD1 (5 bases). Trimming cost V 5 bases and J 5 bases, with 12 bases left between them. The CDR3 runs to 13 residues. Germline CDR1 MNHEY, CDR2 SMNVEV (reference sequence).

This clonotype was counted between two and nine times. This chain connects TRBV4-3 to TRBJ2-1; no clear D gene. CDR1 LGHNA and CDR2 YSLEER come from the germline V gene. The CDR3 spans 15 residues. Trimming removed 0 bases from V and 4 bases from J, with 10 bases in between. CDR3 sequence reads: CASSQDGLVYNEQFF. CDR3 nucleotide sequence: TGCGCCAGCAGCCAAGACGGTTTGGTTTACAATGAGCAGTTCTTC.

At least ten counts were recorded for this clonotype. This chain joins TRBV20-1 and TRBJ2-6; TRBD2 aligns across 11 bases. The CDR3 contains 17 residues. V shed 6 bases, J shed 4 bases, and the junction held 11 bases outside the gene matches. Germline CDR1 is DFQATT and CDR2 is SNEGSKA (reference sequence). CDR3 loop: CSAPIAGGPSGANVLTF. Written as DNA, the CDR3 is TGCAGTGCCCCAATAGCGGGAGGGCCGTCCGGGGCCAACGTCCTGACTTTC.

This clonotype was seen more than once but under ten times. The chain joins TRBV27 to TRBJ2-7; either TRBD1 or TRBD2 may supply D (5 bases each). V dropped 5 bases and J dropped 0 bases, with 14 bases sitting between them. Germline V gene data show CDR1 as MNHEY and CDR2 as SMNVEV (reference sequence). This CDR3 is built from 15 residues. The CDR3 DNA follows: TGTGCCAGCAGTCTCCGAGGGGAAGGCTCCTACGAGCAGTACTTC. Amino acids: CASSLRGEGSYEQYF.

This clonotype was detected many times. The gene calls are TRBV28 and TRBJ2-3; 9 bases agree with TRBD1. The J segment lost 2 bases and the V segment lost 6 bases, leaving 15 bases of the junction unmatched. The CDR3 loop spans 18 amino acids. Germline loops: CDR1 MDHEN, CDR2 SYDVKM. The CDR3: CASSGGSTGQGNTDTQYF. CDR3 in DNA: TGTGCCAGCAGCGGTGGGTCGACGGGACAGGGAAACACAGATACGCAGTATTTT.

This clonotype has only a few counts. The J gene is TRBJ1-2, the V gene TRBV25-1, with D possibly being TRBD1 (5 bases). The V and J ends lost 6 bases and 8 bases respectively, with 16 bases between them. The CDR3 has 13 residues. The V gene's germline CDR1 is MGHDK and CDR2 SYGVNS. CDR3 coding DNA: TGTGCCAGCAGGAACTCCGGGGGTACCGGCTACACCTTC. This sequence encodes CASRNSGGTGYTF.

The chain has TRBV19 and TRBJ2-7; a weak D match, TRBD1 (6 bases). The CDR3 spans 16 residues. The V gene lost 6 bases and the J gene lost 3 bases, with 21 bases spanning the gap. Germline V gene lookup returns CDR1 LNHDA and CDR2 SQIVND (reference sequence). CDR3 amino acids: CASSRATTGSIYEQYF. DNA of the CDR3: TGTGCCAGTAGCCGAGCGACTACAGGGTCGATCTACGAGCAGTACTTC.

This clonotype was detected only a few times. V gene TRBV20-1 combines with J gene TRBJ2-7; a possible D gene is TRBD2 (6 bases). The V and J ends lost 5 bases and 0 bases respectively, with 11 bases between them. This CDR3 has 13 residues. From germline, CDR1 is DFQATT and CDR2 SNEGSKA (reference sequence). The CDR3 reads CSAAGSYSYEQYF. CDR3 nucleotide sequence: TGCAGTGCTGCGGGGAGTTACTCCTACGAGCAGTACTTC.

At least ten counts were recorded for this clonotype. The rearrangement joins TRBV20-1 to TRBJ1-1; D gene ambiguous. The CDR3 loop spans 11 amino acids. V was shortened by 2 bases and J by 4 bases, with 5 bases between the two germline ends. Germline CDR1 is DFQATT and CDR2 is SNEGSKA (reference sequence). CDR3 amino acids: CSARLLTEAFF. In DNA form, the CDR3 reads TGCAGTGCTAGATTGCTCACTGAAGCTTTCTTT.

This clonotype was recorded a few times. The rearrangement joins TRBV27 to TRBJ2-7; weak D call: TRBD2 (6 bases). CDR3 length equals 13 residues. Germline V gene sequence: CDR1 MNHEY, CDR2 SMNVEV (reference sequence). Trimming removed 4 bases at V and 3 bases at J, with 10 bases between. The CDR3, as DNA: TGTGCCAGCAGTTGGAGGGACGGCTACGAGCAGTACTTC. This encodes CASSWRDGYEQYF.

The rearrangement links TRBV14 to TRBJ1-1; D gene unclear. V was clipped by 0 bases and J by 3 bases, with 11 bases between them. The CDR3 is made up of 15 amino acids. CDR1 is SGHDN and CDR2 is FVKESK in the germline V gene. The CDR3, as DNA: TGTGCCAGCAGCCAAGAATGGGTAAGGGACACTGAAGCTTTCTTT. Its translation is CASSQEWVRDTEAFF.

Turning to this clonotype: One junction end does not reproduce the germline sequence, and a read error may be involved. V gene TRBV7-9 combines with J gene TRBJ1-1; 7 bases align to TRBD1. Germline V gene sequence: CDR1 SEHNR, CDR2 FQNEAQ (reference sequence). The CDR3 extends over 15 amino acids. CDR3 sequence: CASSVANRGETEAFF. CDR3 sequence (DNA): TGTGCCAGCAGCGTAGCAAACAGGGGAGAAACTGAAGCTTTCTTT.

This clonotype was picked up many times. This chain joins TRBV29-1 and TRBJ1-2; 10 bases are a match to TRBD1. V lost 7 bases, J lost 0 bases, and 11 bases stayed unmatched. This CDR3 has 16 amino acids. CDR1 SQVTM and CDR2 ANQGSEA come from the germline V gene. CDR3 residues: CSAPRDRGNPNYGYTF. The CDR3, as DNA: TGCAGCGCTCCCCGGGACAGGGGAAACCCTAACTATGGCTACACCTTC.

This clonotype occurred many times. The chain couples TRBV5-1 to TRBJ1-2; 7 bases are shared with TRBD1. This CDR3 spans 14 amino acids. The trim removed 4 bases at V and 3 bases at J, leaving 6 bases unmatched. Germline V gives CDR1 SGHRS, CDR2 YFSETQ. CDR3: CASSRTGADYGYTF. DNA for the CDR3: TGCGCCAGCAGCCGAACAGGGGCCGACTATGGCTACACCTTC. The full variable domain, with the rest looked up from reference TRBV5-1 and TRBJ1-2, is KAGVTQTPRYLIKTRGQQVTLSCSPISGHRSVSWYQQTPGQGLQFLFEYFSETQRNKGNFPGRFSGRQFSNSRSEMNVSTLELGDSALYLCASSRTGADYGYTFGSGTRLTVV.

In its sample, this clonotype was seen a few times. The chain combines TRBV20-1 with TRBJ2-6, with 8 positions matching TRBD1. There are 17 residues in the CDR3. V trimming: 5 bases; J trimming: 3 bases; junction bases outside the gene matches: 12. Germline V gives CDR1 DFQATT, CDR2 SNEGSKA (reference sequence). The CDR3 region is CSAGGTGRPLGANVLTF. DNA of the CDR3: TGCAGTGCTGGCGGGACAGGCCGACCTCTTGGGGCCAACGTCCTGACTTTC.

The V call is TRBV7-9, the J call TRBJ2-7, with TRBD2 matching 12 bases. CDR1 is SEHNR, CDR2 FQNEAQ, per germline (reference sequence). The junction had 8 bases not matched to a gene; V was cut back by 5 bases and J by 3 bases. The CDR3 length is 16 residues. CDR3 sequence: CASSQPRLAGVYEQYF. CDR3 DNA: TGTGCCAGCAGCCAACCGCGACTAGCGGGAGTCTACGAGCAGTACTTC.

This clonotype was seen only a few times. The genes are TRBV7-8 and TRBJ2-7; 15 bases line up with TRBD2. The J segment lost 1 base and the V segment lost 5 bases, leaving 9 bases of the junction unmatched. The germline V gene has CDR1 SGHVS and CDR2 FQNEAQ. This CDR3 comprises 18 residues. In nucleotides, the CDR3 is TGTGCCAGCAGCCGACTCGGACTAGCGGGAGGGCCATCCTACGAGCAGTACTTC. It is translated as CASSRLGLAGGPSYEQYF.

This chain connects TRBV12-3 or TRBV12-4 to TRBJ1-2; 10 bases line up with TRBD1. CDR3 length: 16 residues. V was pared by 5 bases and J by 0 bases, with 6 bases of the junction left unmatched. CDR3: CASSLRQGATNYGYTF. The CDR3 coding sequence is TGTGCCAGCAGTCTACGACAGGGGGCCACTAACTATGGCTACACCTTC.

This clonotype was observed a handful of times. The CDR3 region has the DNA TGTGCCATCAGTCAAGAACCGGGCCTCAAACATGACCAGCCCCAGCATTTT. Translating it yields CAISQEPGLKHDQPQHF. The chain has TRBV10-3 and TRBJ1-5, with no clear D. Trimming cost V 5 bases and J 7 bases, with 24 bases left between them. This CDR3 contains 17 residues. Germline CDR1 reads ENHRY; CDR2 reads SYGVKD.

This clonotype was seen a handful of times. The rearrangement uses TRBV20-1 and TRBJ2-5; D not certain. This CDR3 region has 15 residues. Trimming removed 0 bases at V and 4 bases at J, with 15 bases between. Looked up from germline, CDR1 is DFQATT and CDR2 is SNEGSKA (reference sequence). This CDR3 reads CSARDPSPKIETQYF. The CDR3 nucleotides read TGCAGTGCTAGAGACCCGAGCCCCAAGATAGAGACCCAGTACTTC.

The rearrangement uses TRBV29-1 and TRBJ1-4; no reliable D call. The CDR3 runs 13 residues. Germline V gene sequence: CDR1 SQVTM, CDR2 ANQGSEA. With 4 bases removed from V and 4 bases from J, the gap between germline ends came to 10 bases. CDR3 loop: CSVAGRYNEKLFF. The CDR3 bases are TGCAGCGTTGCAGGAAGGTATAATGAAAAACTGTTTTTT.

This clonotype was counted between two and nine times. CDR3 amino acids: CSSGQGADTQYF. The CDR3 bases are TGCAGCTCCGGACAGGGAGCAGATACGCAGTATTTT. The chain employs TRBV29-1 and TRBJ2-3; TRBD1 agrees at 8 bases. Trimming removed 8 bases from V and 4 bases from J; junction bases left unmatched: 5. CDR3 length equals 12 residues. CDR1 is SQVTM and CDR2 is ANQGSEA in the germline V gene.

The chain is built from TRBV2 and TRBJ2-1; a weak D match, TRBD2 (5 bases). V lost 11 bases and J 5 bases, leaving 13 bases between the germline ends. CDR1 is SNHLY, CDR2 FYNNEI, per germline. This CDR3 has 12 amino acids. CDR3 amino acids: CASWTGNNEQFF. CDR3 bases: TGTGCCTCCTGGACTGGAAACAATGAGCAGTTCTTC.

The chain uses TRBV19 and TRBJ2-1; 7 bases are shared with TRBD2. Trimming at V came to 10 bases and at J to 0 bases, leaving 15 bases not matched to a gene. CDR1 is LNHDA and CDR2 is SQIVND in the germline V gene (reference sequence). This CDR3 has 17 amino acids. The CDR3 sequence is CANRHTSVGSSYNEQFF. The CDR3 DNA reads TGTGCCAATAGGCACACTAGCGTCGGGAGCTCCTACAATGAGCAGTTCTTC.

This clonotype has only a few counts. The V gene is TRBV25-1, the J gene TRBJ1-6; maybe TRBD1 (5 bases). This CDR3 region has 12 residues. Between the trimmed V and J ends, which lost 1 base and 12 bases, there was a span of 7 bases. From germline, CDR1 is MGHDK and CDR2 SYGVNS. For the CDR3, the DNA is TGTGCCAGCAGTGAATCAGGGTTACCCCTCCACTTT. The encoded protein is CASSESGLPLHF.